This T cell receptor beta chain derives from a study of early T cells in non-severe SARS-CoV-2 infection (dated by TCRdb to the early 2020s). About the investigation overall: TCR sequencing used bulk RNA from unsorted whole blood, so alpha and beta chains could not be paired. The paper as a whole reports these results and caveats: VDJdb matching was skewed toward anti-spike CD8 responses and likely underestimated virus-specific expansions by missing private and CD4 specificities.

There are many counts of this clonotype. The antigen this receptor binds is unknown. The germline gene is not matched at one end of the junction; a read error may be the cause. The study was a case-control design nested within a healthcare worker cohort in London, UK, with weekly nasopharyngeal swab PCR tests and blood sampling. Between 23 and 31 March 2020, the week of the UK lockdown, healthcare workers were enrolled and then followed up weekly for as long as 16 weeks. The library was obtained by 5' RACE. The run used a NextSeq 500. The TCR library protocol attached unique molecular identifiers to individual cDNA molecules to correct for sequencing error and PCR bias. TCR alpha and beta chains were both sequenced, and the abundances of alpha and beta sequences in each sample were closely correlated with each other. As for the original processing: V gene, J gene and CDR3 annotation of TCR sequences was performed with Decombinator V4. Expanded TCRs were defined as changing significantly between any two time points under a Poisson model with p below 0.0001. Abundances of TCRs were expressed as counts per million after normalisation to the total number of TCRs sequenced in each sample. MAIT TCRs were defined by TRAV1-2 paired with TRAJ12, TRAJ20 or TRAJ33, and iNKT TCRs by TRAV10 paired with TRAJ18. VDJdb, accessed on 1 November 2021, was searched for TCRs annotated for CMV, EBV and SARS-CoV-2, and TCRs annotated for more than one antigen were excluded. Through fastp at Q25 and MiXCR, TCRdb rebuilt clones from the public reads, retaining in-frame beta chains. Here each entry gathers all rows of one CDR3 protein and keeps the most common genes and DNA. The V and J calls were not made by the authors but by TCRdb's processing. This sample lists roughly 100,000 distinct CDR3 sequences; roughly 14% were detected once. Over 5% of the sample comes from the top ten.

The germline V gene gives CDR1 as SGHVS and CDR2 as FNYEAQ. Taken from cysteine to phenylalanine, the CDR3 has 16 residues. The entry retains the CDR3 DNA only, 48 bases that are in frame from base 1. This receptor was taken from an adult who was a healthcare worker with PCR-confirmed SARS-CoV-2 infection or an uninfected control (not recorded which). The V and J genes are TRBV7-6 and TRBJ2-1; a stretch of 12 junction bases matches TRBD2. The source material was whole blood. The nucleotide sequence reads TGTGCCAGCAGCCTAGCGGGAGGGGTCTCCTACAATGAGCAGTTCTTC. Translated, it reads CASSLAGGVSYNEQFF.